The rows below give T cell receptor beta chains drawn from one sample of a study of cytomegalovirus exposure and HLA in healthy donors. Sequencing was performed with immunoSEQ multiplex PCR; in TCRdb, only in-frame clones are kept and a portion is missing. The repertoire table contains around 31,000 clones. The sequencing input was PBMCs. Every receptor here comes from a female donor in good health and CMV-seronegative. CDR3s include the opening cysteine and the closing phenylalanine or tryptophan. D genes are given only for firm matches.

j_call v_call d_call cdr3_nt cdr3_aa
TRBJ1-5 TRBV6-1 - TGTGCCAGCAGTGAATTGGGGCAGGCTCCTCAGCCCCAGCATTTT CASSELGQAPQPQHF
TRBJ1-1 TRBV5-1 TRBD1 TGCGCCAGCAGCAAACAGGGGGTGGGAACTGAAGCTTTCTTT CASSKQGVGTEAFF
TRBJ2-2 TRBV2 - TGTGCCAGCACTGCAAGCTTGGGGGAGCTGTTTTTT CASTASLGELFF
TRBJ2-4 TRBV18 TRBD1 TGTGCCAGCTCACCCCCCGGGACAGAAAACATTCAGTACTTC CASSPPGTENIQYF
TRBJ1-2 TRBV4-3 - TGCGCCAGCAGCCAAGGGGGCGCATACTATGGCTACACCTTC CASSQGGAYYGYTF
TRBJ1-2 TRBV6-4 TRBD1 TGTGCCAGCAGCGCCGGACAGGGTGGTGGCGGCTACACCTTC CASSAGQGGGGYTF
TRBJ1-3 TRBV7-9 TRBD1 TGTGCCAGCAGCTTCCCCCAGACAGGGGGAAGAAACACCATATATTTT CASSFPQTGGRNTIYF
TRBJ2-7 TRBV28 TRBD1 TGTGCCAGCAGGCATACAGGGGGGTCTACCTACGAGCAGTACTTC CASRHTGGSTYEQYF
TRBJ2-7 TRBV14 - TGTGCCAGCAGGGCTGGGCAGGTGCCGTACGAGCAGTACTTC CASRAGQVPYEQYF
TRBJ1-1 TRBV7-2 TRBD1 TGTGCCAGCAGCTTTGGAGGGACAGGGGGGAACACTGAAGCTTTCTTT CASSFGGTGGNTEAFF
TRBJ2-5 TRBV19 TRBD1 TGTGCCAGTAGTATATCCGGGGACAGAAAAGAGACCCAGTACTTC CASSISGDRKETQYF
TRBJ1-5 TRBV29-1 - TGCAGCGTTGCATCAGGGTTCCTCGGCAATCAGCCCCAGCATTTT CSVASGFLGNQPQHF
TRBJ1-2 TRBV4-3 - TGCGCCAGCAGCCAAGATTTGGGGCAGGGGACGAGAAACTATGGCTACACCTTC CASSQDLGQGTRNYGYTF
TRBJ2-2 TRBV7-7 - TGTGCTAGCAGCTTAAATCCCCCCGAAGCCAAGAACACCGGGGAGCTGTTTTTT CASSLNPPEAKNTGELFF
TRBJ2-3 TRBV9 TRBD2 TGTGCCAGCAGTGGGACTAGCGGGGGGGCCACAGATACGCAGTATTTT CASSGTSGGATDTQYF
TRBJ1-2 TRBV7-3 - TGTGCCAGCAGCTTCCGGAAAGAGGGATATGGCTACACCTTC CASSFRKEGYGYTF
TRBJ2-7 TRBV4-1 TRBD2 TGCGCCAGCAGCCAAGAAAAGACTACTAGCGGGGGCTACGAGCAGTACTTC CASSQEKTTSGGYEQYF
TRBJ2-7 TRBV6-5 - TGTGCCAGCAGTTACGCCGTAGGTGCCATTGGAGTCGGGCAGTACTTC CASSYAVGAIGVGQYF
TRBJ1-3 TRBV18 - TGTGCCAGCTCTCTAACACAGGGAAGTGGAAACACCATATATTTT CASSLTQGSGNTIYF
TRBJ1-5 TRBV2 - TGTGCCAGCACCCTAACAGGGTTCAATCAGCCCCAGCATTTT CASTLTGFNQPQHF
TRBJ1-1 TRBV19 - TGTGCCAGTACGAGGGGGTTCTCGAACCAAGCTTTCTTT CASTRGFSNQAFF
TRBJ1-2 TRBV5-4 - TGTGCCAGCAGCTTGGGTACAGAAACTAACTATGGCTACACCTTC CASSLGTETNYGYTF
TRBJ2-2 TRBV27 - TGTGCCAGCAGTTTAGCGCGCACCGGGGAGCTGTTTTTT CASSLARTGELFF
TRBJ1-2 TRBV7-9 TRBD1 TGTGCCAGCAGCTTAGCGCAGGGGGCAAGCTATGGCTACACCTTC CASSLAQGASYGYTF
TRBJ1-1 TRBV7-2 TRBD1 TGTGCCAGCAACGACAGGGTGGGGACTGAAGCTTTCTTT CASNDRVGTEAFF
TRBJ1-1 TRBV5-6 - TGTGCCAGCAGCTTGGGGGCGGGGATGAACACTGAAGCTTTCTTT CASSLGAGMNTEAFF
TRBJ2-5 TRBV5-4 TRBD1 TGTGCCAGCAGCTTGCCCGGGACAGGCCAAGAGACCCAGTACTTC CASSLPGTGQETQYF
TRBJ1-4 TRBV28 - TGTGCCATCCGAAAACTAACGGAGGTAGCTAATGAAAAACTGTTTTTT CAIRKLTEVANEKLFF
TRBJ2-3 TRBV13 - TGTGCCAGCAGCTTAAGGGGAACGGTCCATGGGTATAGCACAGATACGCAGTATTTT CASSLRGTVHGYSTDTQYF
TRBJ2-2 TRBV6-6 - TGTGCCAGCATGAATCGGGGGAGTATCGGGGAGCTGTTTTTT CASMNRGSIGELFF
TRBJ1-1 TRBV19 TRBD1 TGTGCCAGTACCTTGGACAGGGGGACAACTGAAGCTTTCTTT CASTLDRGTTEAFF
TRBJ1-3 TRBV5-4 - TGTGCCAGCAGCTTAGGCGGGCGCACTGGAAACACCATATATTTT CASSLGGRTGNTIYF
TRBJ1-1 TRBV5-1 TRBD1 TGCGCCAGCAGCTTGTGGGACAGGAACACTGAAGCTTTCTTT CASSLWDRNTEAFF
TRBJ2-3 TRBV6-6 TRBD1 TGTGCCAGCAGTCACGGACAGGGCACAGATACGCAGTATTTT CASSHGQGTDTQYF
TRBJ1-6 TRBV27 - TGTGCCAGCAGCCTCGGGTCCAGCGGTTCACCCCTCCACTTT CASSLGSSGSPLHF
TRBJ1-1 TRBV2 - TGTGCCAGCAGTAAGGAGGGGTTGAACACTGAAGCTTTCTTT CASSKEGLNTEAFF
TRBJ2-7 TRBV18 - TGTGCCAGCTCAACAGACAGATTAAGCTCCTACGAGCAGTACTTC CASSTDRLSSYEQYF
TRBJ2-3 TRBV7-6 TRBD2 TGTGCCAGCAGCTTCCTAGCGGGGAGCACAGATACGCAGTATTTT CASSFLAGSTDTQYF
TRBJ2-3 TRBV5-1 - TGCGCCAGCAGCTCCCGCGACTTTAACACAGATACGCAGTATTTT CASSSRDFNTDTQYF
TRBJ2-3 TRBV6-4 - TGTGCCAGCAGTGACGTCGCGGGGGCGAATACGCAGTATTTT CASSDVAGANTQYF
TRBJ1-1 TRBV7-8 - TGTGCCAGCAGCTTGGGACAATACACTGAAGCTTTCTTT CASSLGQYTEAFF
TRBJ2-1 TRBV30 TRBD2 TGTGCCTGGAGTCCTCTGGGGGGGGAGGATGAGCAGTTCTTC CAWSPLGGEDEQFF
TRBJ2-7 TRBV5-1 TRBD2 TGCGCCAGCAGCCCCGTGGTAGCGGGGGCCGAAAGAGGGGGCGAGCAGTACTTC CASSPVVAGAERGGEQYF
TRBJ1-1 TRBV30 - TGTGCCTGGAGGGTGCCAGGGAGGCCGCCGAACACTGAAGCTTTCTTT CAWRVPGRPPNTEAFF
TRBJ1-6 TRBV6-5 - TGTGCCAGTGGAAGGGGCTCCTATAATTCACCCCTCCACTTT CASGRGSYNSPLHF
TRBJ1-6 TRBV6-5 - TGTGCCAGCAGTTATACAGATAATTCACCCCTCCACTTT CASSYTDNSPLHF